The 20 T cell receptor beta chains given below trace back to one sample, sequenced in a study of blood T cell repertoires in COVID-19. Only in-frame clones appear in the TCRdb table, and some are missing; sequencing was by immunoSEQ multiplex PCR. Here the sample spans some 250,000 clones, around 86% being singletons. The sequencing input was peripheral blood. The receptors here all came from an older woman with active or convalescent COVID-19.

This clone appeared a single time. The chain has TRBV5-6 and TRBJ2-7; possible D gene TRBD1, 5 bases. The V gene's germline CDR1 is SGHDT and CDR2 YYEEEE. V was shortened by 0 bases and J by 0 bases, with 10 bases between the two germline ends. CDR3 length: 15 residues. CDR3 in DNA: TGTGCCAGCAGCTTGGAAGGGGATTTCTCCTACGAGCAGTACTTC. As protein: CASSLEGDFSYEQYF.

The gene calls are TRBV29-1 and TRBJ2-7; TRBD1 might be the D (6 bases). CDR3 size: 16 residues. Trimming removed 0 bases at V and 2 bases at J, with 17 bases between. From germline, CDR1 is SQVTM and CDR2 ANQGSEA. DNA for the CDR3: TGCAGCGTTGAAGATCTTGTAACAGGGAAACCCTACGAGCAGTACTTC. Its protein is CSVEDLVTGKPYEQYF.

The genes are TRBV29-1 and TRBJ2-3, with TRBD2 identical over 9 bases. In germline, CDR1 is SQVTM, CDR2 ANQGSEA. CDR3 length: 15 residues. V lost 5 bases, J lost 0 bases, and 6 bases stayed unmatched. The CDR3 spells CSVSLAGGSTDTQYF. In DNA, the CDR3 is TGCAGCGTTAGCCTTGCGGGGGGGAGCACAGATACGCAGTATTTT.

This clone appeared once. The CDR3 nucleotides are TGTGCCAGCAGTAGGGACAGGGGAGGATATTCACCCCTCCACTTT. Protein: CASSRDRGGYSPLHF. V is TRBV6-5 and J is TRBJ1-6; 10 positions match TRBD1. The germline gives CDR1 MNHEY, CDR2 SVGAGI. V was pared by 5 bases and J by 8 bases, with 6 bases of the junction left unmatched. The CDR3 covers 15 residues.

The chain recombines TRBV30 with TRBJ1-5; a weak D match, TRBD1 (6 bases). This CDR3 spans 15 amino acids. Germline CDR1 is GTSNPN and CDR2 is SVGIG (reference sequence). V was cut by 0 bases and J by 4 bases, with 13 bases left in between. The CDR3 nucleotides are TGTGCCTGGAGTGTTGCCTGGGGGCTTAATCAGCCCCAGCATTTT. Translating it yields CAWSVAWGLNQPQHF.

The V and J genes are TRBV19 and TRBJ1-1; a weak D match, TRBD1 (5 bases). Trimming cost V 5 bases and J 1 base, with 8 bases left between them. The CDR3 runs 13 residues. Germline V gene lookup returns CDR1 LNHDA and CDR2 SQIVND (reference sequence). The CDR3 protein is CASSHQGNTEAFF. The CDR3, as DNA: TGTGCCAGTAGTCACCAGGGGAACACTGAAGCTTTCTTT.

The J gene is TRBJ1-2, the V gene TRBV6-5; D possibly corresponds to TRBD1 (6 bases). The V end lost 4 bases, the J end lost 6 bases, and 18 bases lay between the germline ends. This CDR3 has 15 amino acids. Germline V lookup: CDR1 MNHEY, CDR2 SVGAGI. The DNA for the CDR3 is TGTGCCAGCAGTTCCCCTACAGGGTCGGTGAATGGCTACACCTTC. This gives the protein CASSSPTGSVNGYTF.

This clone was seen only once. This chain uses TRBV5-1 with TRBJ2-1, with a tentative D call TRBD2 (7 bases). The germline gives CDR1 SGHRS, CDR2 YFSETQ. V lost 2 bases and J lost 6, with 9 bases in between. This CDR3 has 13 residues. The CDR3 nucleotides are TGCGCCAGCAGCTTTGCGGGGGCCAATGAGCAGTTCTTC. Protein: CASSFAGANEQFF.

The genes are TRBV6-4 and TRBJ2-3; D remains unclear. Trimming removed 5 bases at V and 1 base at J, with 7 bases between. This CDR3 region has 13 residues. The germline V gene has CDR1 MRHNA and CDR2 SNTAGT. CDR3 protein: CASSTERTDTQYF. CDR3 in DNA: TGTGCCAGCAGTACGGAGCGCACAGATACGCAGTATTTT.

The rearrangement uses TRBV2 and TRBJ2-2; possible D gene TRBD2, 5 bases. This CDR3 has 16 amino acids. V dropped 7 bases and J dropped 1 base, with 16 bases sitting between them. Germline V gene lookup returns CDR1 SNHLY and CDR2 FYNNEI. The CDR3 DNA reads as TGTGCCAGCACAGGTAGCGCGTTAAAGAACACCGGGGAGCTGTTTTTT. Translation gives CASTGSALKNTGELFF.

The chain is built from TRBV27 and TRBJ1-1, with D maybe TRBD1 (5 bases). V was cut by 3 bases and J by 0 bases, with 17 bases left in between. The CDR3 runs 17 residues. Germline V gives CDR1 MNHEY, CDR2 SMNVEV (reference sequence). The chain's CDR3 is CASSLGRKGFMNTEAFF. DNA of the CDR3: TGTGCCAGCAGTTTGGGGAGGAAGGGGTTCATGAACACTGAAGCTTTCTTT.

This clone was counted a single time. This chain joins TRBV5-6 and TRBJ1-1, with 9 bases fitting TRBD1. The V gene's germline CDR1 is SGHDT and CDR2 YYEEEE. With V trimmed by 4 bases and J by 10 bases, 11 bases remained unmatched. This CDR3 has 14 amino acids. CDR3 residues: CASSALTGGDGAFF. In nucleotides, the CDR3 is TGTGCCAGCAGCGCCCTGACAGGGGGGGACGGAGCTTTCTTT. The variable domain in full, with the rest retrieved from reference TRBV5-6 and TRBJ1-1, is DAGVTQSPTHLIKTRGQQVTLRCSPKSGHDTVSWYQQALGQGPQFIFQYYEEEERQRGNFPDRFSGHQFPNYSSELNVNALLLGDSALYLCASSALTGGDGAFFGQGTRLTVV.

J is TRBJ2-1 and V is TRBV5-1; TRBD2 matches 9 bases. Per the germline V gene, CDR1 is SGHRS and CDR2 is YFSETQ. The CDR3 covers 16 residues. Trimming cost V 4 bases and J 8 bases; bases outside gene matches: 13. The CDR3 loop reads CASSAPSGGTIDEQFF. The CDR3 DNA follows: TGCGCCAGCAGCGCCCCGAGCGGGGGGACTATCGATGAGCAGTTCTTC. Combining the CDR3 with reference TRBV5-1 and TRBJ2-1 gives the whole variable domain KAGVTQTPRYLIKTRGQQVTLSCSPISGHRSVSWYQQTPGQGLQFLFEYFSETQRNKGNFPGRFSGRQFSNSRSEMNVSTLELGDSALYLCASSAPSGGTIDEQFFGPGTRLTVL.

The chain links TRBV12-3 or TRBV12-4 to TRBJ2-5; 7 nucleotides agree with TRBD2. V was clipped by 5 bases and J by 3 bases; unmatched bases: 3. The CDR3 loop spans 13 amino acids. The CDR3 sequence is CASSKGLKETQYF. The CDR3 coding sequence is TGTGCCAGCAGTAAGGGACTAAAAGAGACCCAGTACTTC.

V is TRBV10-3 and J is TRBJ2-1; 15 bases agree with TRBD2. V gave up 10 bases and J gave up 0 bases; unmatched junction bases: 4. The CDR3 length is 16 residues. Germline CDR1 reads ENHRY; CDR2 reads SYGVKD. CDR3 DNA sequence: TGTGCCACGGGACTAGCGGGGGGACTCTCCTACAATGAGCAGTTCTTC. This encodes CATGLAGGLSYNEQFF.

The rearrangement joins TRBV3-1 (or the pseudogene TRBV3-2) to TRBJ1-2; tentatively, D is TRBD1 (6 bases). Germline assignment: CDR1 LGHDT and CDR2 YNNKEL (reference sequence). The CDR3 runs 13 residues. V was pared by 0 bases and J by 7 bases, with 9 bases between. This CDR3 reads CASSQDLGAGYTF. The CDR3 region has the DNA TGTGCCAGCAGCCAAGATCTGGGGGCTGGCTACACCTTC.

The V and J genes are TRBV7-2 and TRBJ1-2; D gene ambiguous. Per the germline V gene, CDR1 is SGHTA and CDR2 is FQGNSA. The V and J ends lost 1 base and 3 bases respectively, with 9 bases between them. The CDR3 runs 14 residues. CDR3 residues: CASSLVVSDYGYTF. The CDR3 DNA is TGTGCCAGCAGCTTAGTAGTCAGCGACTATGGCTACACCTTC. Full variable domain (outside the CDR3, taken from reference TRBV7-2 and TRBJ1-2): GAGVSQSPSNKVTEKGKDVELRCDPISGHTALYWYRQSLGQGLEFLIYFQGNSAPDKSGLPSDRFSAERTGGSVSTLTIQRTQQEDSAVYLCASSLVVSDYGYTFGSGTRLTVV.

V gene TRBV7-9 combines with J gene TRBJ1-2, with 8 bases lining up with TRBD1. V dropped 3 bases and J dropped 8; count of bases not matched to a gene: 17. CDR1 SEHNR and CDR2 FQNEAQ come from the germline V gene (reference sequence). CDR3 length: 17 residues. The CDR3 loop reads CASSLRAGGGLVEGYTF. Written as DNA, the CDR3 is TGTGCCAGCAGCTTGAGGGCAGGGGGCGGTTTAGTAGAAGGCTACACCTTC.

The V call is TRBV9, the J call TRBJ1-6; tentative D call: TRBD1 (6 bases). CDR1 and CDR2 (germline): SGDLS, YYNGEE. V was cut by 2 bases and J by 6 bases, with 15 bases left in between. The CDR3 extends over 16 amino acids. This chain's CDR3 is CASSVRGGALNSPLHF. CDR3 coding DNA: TGTGCCAGCAGCGTGAGGGGGGGGGCCCTTAATTCACCCCTCCACTTT.

The chain couples TRBV6-5 to TRBJ1-1; no firm D call. Germline V gene data show CDR1 as MNHEY and CDR2 as SVGAGI. The CDR3 is 14 residues long. V lost 4 bases, J lost 4 bases, and 13 bases lay in between. DNA of the CDR3: TGTGCCAGCAGTTTGGTAACAACGGGCACTGAAGCTTTCTTT. Residues: CASSLVTTGTEAFF.